The following is a T cell receptor (beta chain) sequence with its context. As originally analysed: Researchers report that nucleated cell counts were estimated from reference gene primer amplification. Clones were read by immunoSEQ multiplex PCR, and TCRdb kept only the in-frame ones, dropping some. D and trimming were read from the DNA, whereas the V and J calls and clone size are those reported in that table. The profile covers over 150,000 clones, with roughly four fifths appearing a single time and roughly 29% taken by the ten largest. The V segment lost 5 bases and the J segment 8 bases; nucleotides outside the gene matches: 14. CDR1 SEHNR and CDR2 FQNEAQ come from the germline V gene (reference sequence). CDR3 length equals 16 residues. The data are from a study of blood T cell repertoires in COVID-19. Overall study: The analysed material was cDNA or gDNA that came from T cells, B-cell-depleted T cells, or PBMCs.

The sequence derives from an older woman with acute or convalescent COVID-19. This chain uses TRBV7-9 with TRBJ2-4; TRBD2 aligns across 8 bases. The sequencing sample was made of peripheral blood. For the CDR3, the DNA is TGTGCCAGCAGCGCAACGGCGGGGGGCCAGGTGGACATTCAGTACTTC. As protein: CASSATAGGQVDIQYF.